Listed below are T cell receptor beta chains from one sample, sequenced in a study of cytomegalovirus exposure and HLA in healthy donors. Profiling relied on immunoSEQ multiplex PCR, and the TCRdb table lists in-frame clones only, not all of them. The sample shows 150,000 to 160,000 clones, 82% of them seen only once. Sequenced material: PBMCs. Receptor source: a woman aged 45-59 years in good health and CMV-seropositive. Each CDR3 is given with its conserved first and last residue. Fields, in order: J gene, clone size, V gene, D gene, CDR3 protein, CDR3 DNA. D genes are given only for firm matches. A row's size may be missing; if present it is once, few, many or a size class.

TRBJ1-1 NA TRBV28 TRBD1 CASSLRTGAAFF TGTGCCAGCAGCCTTCGGACAGGGGCAGCTTTCTTT
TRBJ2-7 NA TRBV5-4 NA CASNVAGAYYEQYF TGTGCCAGCAACGTTGCGGGGGCCTACTACGAGCAGTACTTC
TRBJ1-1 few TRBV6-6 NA CASSLDERSRAFF TGTGCCAGCAGTCTTGACGAAAGGAGTAGGGCTTTCTTT
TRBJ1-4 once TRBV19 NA CASSRGARNEKLFF TGTGCCAGTAGTAGGGGCGCCAGGAATGAAAAACTGTTTTTT
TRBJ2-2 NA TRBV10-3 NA CAISGQGNTGELFF TGTGCCATCAGTGGGCAGGGGAACACCGGGGAGCTGTTTTTT
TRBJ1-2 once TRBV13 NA CASRSFSNYGYTF TGTGCCAGCAGGTCATTCAGTAACTATGGCTACACCTTC
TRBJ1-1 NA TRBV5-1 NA CASSLAPRNTEAFF TGCGCCAGCAGCTTGGCCCCGAGAAACACTGAAGCTTTCTTT
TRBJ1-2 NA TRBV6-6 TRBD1 CASSQQGAGLGGYTF TGTGCCAGCAGTCAACAGGGGGCTGGTTTGGGGGGCTACACCTTC
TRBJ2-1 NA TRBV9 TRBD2 CASSVGAGGDNEQFF TGTGCCAGCAGCGTAGGGGCGGGGGGGGACAATGAGCAGTTCTTC
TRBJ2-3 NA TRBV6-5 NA CASHKSGGGTDTQYF TGTGCCAGCCACAAGAGTGGAGGGGGCACAGATACGCAGTATTTT
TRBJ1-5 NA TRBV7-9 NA CASSSQNQPQHF TGTGCCAGCAGCTCCCAGAATCAGCCCCAGCATTTT
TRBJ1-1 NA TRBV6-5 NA CASSFPTGTGGTEAFF TGTGCCAGCAGTTTCCCGACCGGGACTGGGGGCACTGAAGCTTTCTTT
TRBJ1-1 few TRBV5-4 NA CASSPPTGNTEAFF TGTGCCAGCAGCCCCCCGACGGGGAACACTGAAGCTTTCTTT
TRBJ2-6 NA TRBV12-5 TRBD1 CASGPGTGNSGANVLTF TGTGCTAGTGGCCCCGGGACAGGGAACTCTGGGGCCAACGTCCTGACTTTC
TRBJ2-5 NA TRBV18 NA CASSPPDGLQETQYF TGTGCCAGCTCACCCCCGGACGGACTCCAAGAGACCCAGTACTTC
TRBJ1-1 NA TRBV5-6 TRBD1 CASSPRGSQAFF TGTGCCAGCAGCCCCAGGGGGTCTCAAGCTTTCTTT
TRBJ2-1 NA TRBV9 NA CASSVASGGNEQFF TGTGCCAGCAGCGTAGCTAGTGGAGGCAATGAGCAGTTCTTC
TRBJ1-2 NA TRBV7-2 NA CASSLVPGLGGYTF TGTGCCAGCAGCTTAGTTCCGGGATTGGGTGGCTACACCTTC
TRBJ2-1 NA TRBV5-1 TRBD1 CASSLGDRGTYNEQFF TGCGCCAGCAGCTTGGGGGACAGGGGTACCTACAATGAGCAGTTCTTC
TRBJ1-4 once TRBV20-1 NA CSASANEKLFF TGCAGTGCTAGCGCGAATGAAAAACTGTTTTTT
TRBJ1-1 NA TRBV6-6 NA CASSHAYNMNTEAFF TGTGCCAGCAGCCATGCATACAACATGAACACTGAAGCTTTCTTT
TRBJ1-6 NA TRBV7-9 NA CASSPSGVNNSPLHF TGTGCCAGCAGCCCGTCAGGGGTGAATAATTCACCCCTCCACTTT
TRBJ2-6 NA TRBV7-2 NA CASSLAPRPSGANVLTF TGTGCCAGCAGCTTAGCTCCTCGTCCCTCTGGGGCCAACGTCCTGACTTTC
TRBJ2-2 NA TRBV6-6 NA CASSLGGRNTGELFF TGTGCCAGCAGCCTCGGGGGTAGGAACACCGGGGAGCTGTTTTTT
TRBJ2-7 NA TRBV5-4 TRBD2 CASSLGSGGTSYEQYF TGTGCCAGCAGCTTGGGTAGCGGGGGGACCTCCTACGAGCAGTACTTC
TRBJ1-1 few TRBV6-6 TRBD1 CASSYMGQVNTEAFF TGTGCCAGCAGTTACATGGGACAGGTGAACACTGAAGCTTTCTTT
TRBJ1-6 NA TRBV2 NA CASTWTAPYNSPLHF TGTGCCAGCACCTGGACAGCGCCTTATAATTCACCCCTCCACTTT
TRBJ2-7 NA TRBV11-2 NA CASSLGWGTLFSEQYF TGTGCCAGCAGCCTGGGGTGGGGGACTCTCTTCTCCGAGCAGTACTTC
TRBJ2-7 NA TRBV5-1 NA CASSLEGLPYEQYF TGCGCCAGCAGCTTGGAGGGACTTCCCTACGAGCAGTACTTC
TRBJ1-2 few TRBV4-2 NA CASSQDPDANYGYTF TGTGCCAGCAGCCAAGATCCAGATGCTAACTATGGCTACACCTTC
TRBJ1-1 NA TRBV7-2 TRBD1 CASSFGDSLDISAFF TGTGCCAGCAGCTTTGGGGACAGCCTCGACATTTCAGCTTTCTTT
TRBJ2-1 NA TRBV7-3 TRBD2 CASSLRRGGRNEQFF TGTGCCAGCAGCTTAAGGCGGGGGGGCCGAAATGAGCAGTTCTTC
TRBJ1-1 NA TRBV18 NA CASSPRQGEGEAFF TGTGCCAGCTCACCACGACAAGGGGAGGGTGAAGCTTTCTTT
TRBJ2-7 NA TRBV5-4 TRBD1 CASSPWDRDNEQYF TGTGCCAGCAGCCCGTGGGACAGGGATAACGAGCAGTACTTC
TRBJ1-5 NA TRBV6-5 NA CASSGQFGQPQHF TGTGCCAGCAGTGGACAGTTTGGCCAGCCCCAGCATTTT
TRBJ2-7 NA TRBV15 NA CATSAWQGEQYF TGTGCCACCAGCGCTTGGCAGGGCGAGCAGTACTTC
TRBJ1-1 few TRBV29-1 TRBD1 CSGGTGKTEAFF TGCAGCGGGGGGACAGGGAAGACTGAAGCTTTCTTT